The rows below give T cell receptor beta chains drawn from one sample of a study of patients and donors after allogeneic stem cell transplantation. MiXCR, applied by TCRdb to the RT-PCR reads, yields one record per CDR3 protein. The table records under 170,000 distinct CDR3 sequences, about two fifths of them present only once. Specimen: blood, either unsorted or a sorted T cell fraction (not recorded which). All receptors derive from a human donor who was either an allogeneic HSCT recipient or a stem cell or donor lymphocyte infusion donor (not recorded which). It is not recorded whose cells these are; they may come from a transplant donor. Both conserved end residues are part of each CDR3. D genes are given only for firm matches. Where a row states a size, it is once, few, many or the class of an expanded clone; other rows omit it.

>.|TRBV29-1|few|TRBJ1-5
CSVGLGRDNQPQHF
TGCAGCGTTGGGTTAGGGCGGGACAATCAGCCCCAGCATTTT
>TRBD1|TRBV12-3/TRBV12-4|few|TRBJ1-5
CASSLRDRDLDQPQHF
TGTGCCAGCAGTTTAAGGGACAGGGATTTGGATCAGCCCCAGCATTTT
>.|TRBV4-1|once|TRBJ1-2
CASSLVPGSGGYTF
TGCGCCAGCAGCCTCGTCCCCGGCAGTGGCGGCTACACCTTC
>.|TRBV12-3/TRBV12-4|few|TRBJ1-2
CASGGNGYGYTF
TGTGCCAGCGGAGGGAATGGCTATGGCTACACCTTC
>.|TRBV4-3|.|TRBJ2-3
CASSQALAKVRAATQYF
TGCGCCAGCAGCCAAGCCCTGGCCAAAGTCCGCGCGGCAACGCAGTATTTT
>TRBD1|TRBV9|.|TRBJ1-2
CASSGTGGANYGYTF
TGTGCCAGCAGCGGTACAGGGGGTGCTAACTATGGCTACACCTTC
>TRBD1|TRBV6-2/TRBV6-3|.|TRBJ1-4
CASSYLRTGGAATNEKLFF
TGTGCCAGCAGTTACCTTCGGACAGGGGGAGCTGCAACTAATGAAAAACTGTTTTTT
>.|TRBV25-1|.|TRBJ2-7
CASSAYSGLESYEQYF
TGTGCCAGCAGTGCTTACTCAGGGTTGGAGAGTTACGAGCAGTACTTC
>.|TRBV7-3|.|TRBJ1-1
CASSSRTIAEAFF
TGTGCCAGCAGCTCCCGGACAATCGCTGAAGCTTTCTTT
>TRBD1|TRBV10-3|few|TRBJ1-1
CAISDHGQGAMNTEAFF
TGTGCCATCAGTGACCATGGACAGGGGGCAATGAACACTGAAGCTTTCTTT
>.|TRBV7-2|.|TRBJ1-2
CASSPLRTNYGYTF
TGTGCCAGCAGCCCCTTGAGGACGAACTATGGCTACACCTTC
>TRBD1|TRBV5-1|few|TRBJ1-2
CASSLGDRSYGYTF
TGCGCCAGCAGCTTGGGGGACAGGAGCTATGGCTACACCTTC
>.|TRBV27|few|TRBJ1-1
CASSFGINTEAFF
TGTGCCAGCAGTTTTGGGATTAACACTGAAGCTTTCTTT
>.|TRBV29-1|few|TRBJ2-3
CSVGEGDTQYF
TGCAGCGTTGGTGAGGGCGATACGCAGTATTTT
>.|TRBV4-3|.|TRBJ2-1
CASSHGWTPYNEQFF
TGCGCCAGCAGCCACGGCTGGACGCCCTACAATGAGCAGTTCTTC
>.|TRBV4-3|.|TRBJ1-4
CASSGGLTRVDEKLFF
TGCGCCAGCAGCGGAGGCCTAACCCGGGTCGATGAAAAACTGTTTTTT
>.|TRBV12-3/TRBV12-4|few|TRBJ1-6
CASSFSGSPLHF
TGTGCCAGCAGTTTCTCGGGCTCACCCCTCCACTTT
>.|TRBV2|.|TRBJ2-2
CASGAGTGELFF
TGTGCCAGCGGTGCGGGCACCGGGGAGCTGTTTTTT
>.|TRBV2|few|TRBJ2-7
CASSETRGLVEQYF
TGTGCCAGCAGCGAGACCCGCGGACTGGTGGAGCAGTACTTC
>.|TRBV4-3|.|TRBJ1-6
CASSQNWGNNSPLHF
TGCGCCAGCAGCCAAAACTGGGGGAACAATTCACCCCTCCACTTT
>.|TRBV20-1|few|TRBJ1-4
CSANSWNRTNEKLFF
TGCAGTGCTAATTCTTGGAACCGAACTAATGAAAAACTGTTTTTT
>TRBD1|TRBV27|.|TRBJ1-3
CASSLTRQGGNTIYF
TGTGCCAGCAGTTTAACTCGACAGGGGGGAAACACCATATATTTT
>TRBD2|TRBV6-5|.|TRBJ2-2
CASSYRGGDGTGELFF
TGTGCCAGCAGTTACCGCGGGGGGGATGGCACCGGGGAGCTGTTTTTT
>.|TRBV10-3|once|TRBJ1-2
CAIRGANYGYTF
TGTGCCATCAGGGGAGCTAACTATGGCTACACCTTC
>.|TRBV5-1|.|TRBJ2-7
CASSSGDGLGEQYF
TGCGCCAGCAGCTCTGGGGATGGGTTGGGCGAGCAGTACTTC
>.|TRBV4-3|.|TRBJ2-2
CASSQGQGRDTGELFF
TGCGCCAGCAGCCAAGGACAGGGGAGGGACACCGGGGAGCTGTTTTTT
>.|TRBV15|many|TRBJ1-1
CATSSHREADTEAFF
TGTGCCACCAGCAGCCACAGGGAGGCTGACACTGAAGCTTTCTTT
>.|TRBV5-1|.|TRBJ2-3
CASSSLPDRQYF
TGCGCCAGCAGCTCCCTCCCAGATAGGCAGTATTTT
>.|TRBV4-1|.|TRBJ1-2
CASSQNRDANYGYTF
TGCGCCAGCAGCCAAAACCGGGACGCCAACTATGGCTACACCTTC
>TRBD1|TRBV9|many|TRBJ1-2
CASSVGTGHGYTF
TGTGCCAGCAGCGTCGGGACAGGGCATGGCTACACCTTC
>TRBD2|TRBV6-2/TRBV6-3|.|TRBJ2-2
CASSSITGRYTGELFF
TGTGCCAGCAGTTCCATCACCGGGAGGTACACCGGGGAGCTGTTTTTT
>TRBD1|TRBV10-3|.|TRBJ1-2
CAIATDRVDGYTF
TGTGCCATCGCTACCGACAGGGTGGATGGCTACACCTTC
>.|TRBV6-5|.|TRBJ1-4
CASSPRPENEKLFF
TGTGCCAGCAGCCCCAGGCCGGAAAATGAAAAACTGTTTTTT
>.|TRBV12-3/TRBV12-4|few|TRBJ1-1
CASSFDRLNTEAFF
TGTGCCAGCAGTTTCGACAGACTGAACACTGAAGCTTTCTTT
>.|TRBV7-9|.|TRBJ1-1
CASSSPRGYTEAFF
TGTGCCAGCAGCTCCCCTCGGGGGTACACTGAAGCTTTCTTT
>.|TRBV15|.|TRBJ1-2
CATSRGQSYGYTF
TGTGCCACCAGCAGAGGACAGTCCTATGGCTACACCTTC
>.|TRBV12-3/TRBV12-4|few|TRBJ1-2
CASSLAPRTALINYGYTF
TGTGCCAGCAGTTTAGCCCCACGGACAGCATTGATTAACTATGGCTACACCTTC
>TRBD2|TRBV12-3/TRBV12-4|.|TRBJ2-3
CASTWQGAGSTQYF
TGTGCCAGTACCTGGCAGGGAGCGGGGTCTACGCAGTATTTT